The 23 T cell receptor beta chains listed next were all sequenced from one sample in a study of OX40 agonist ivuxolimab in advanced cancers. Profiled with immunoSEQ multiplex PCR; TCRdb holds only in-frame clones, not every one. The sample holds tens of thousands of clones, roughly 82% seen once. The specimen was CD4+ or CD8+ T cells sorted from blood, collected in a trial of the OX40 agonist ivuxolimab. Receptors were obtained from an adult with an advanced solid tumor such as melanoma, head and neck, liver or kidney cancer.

This CDR3 is CASSQDRASGTDTQYF. The CDR3 nucleotides read TGTGCCAGCAGCCAAGATAGGGCTAGCGGAACAGATACGCAGTATTTT. The V call is TRBV4-2, the J call TRBJ2-3; 7 bases line up with TRBD2. V dropped 0 bases and J dropped 3; count of bases not matched to a gene: 6. The CDR3 consists of 16 residues. Germline V lookup: CDR1 LGHNA, CDR2 YNFKEQ.

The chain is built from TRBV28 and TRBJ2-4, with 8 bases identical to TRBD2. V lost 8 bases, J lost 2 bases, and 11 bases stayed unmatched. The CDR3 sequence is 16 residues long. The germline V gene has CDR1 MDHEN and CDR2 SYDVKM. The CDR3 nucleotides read TGTGCCAGCTTCCCCAGGGCGGGAGGTACCAAAAACATTCAGTACTTC. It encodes CASFPRAGGTKNIQYF.

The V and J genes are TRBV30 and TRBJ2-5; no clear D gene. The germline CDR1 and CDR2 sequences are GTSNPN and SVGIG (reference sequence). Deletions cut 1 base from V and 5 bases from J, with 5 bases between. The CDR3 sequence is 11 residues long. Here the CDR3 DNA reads TGTGCCTGGAGTGACGGGGAGACCCAGTACTTC. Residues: CAWSDGETQYF.

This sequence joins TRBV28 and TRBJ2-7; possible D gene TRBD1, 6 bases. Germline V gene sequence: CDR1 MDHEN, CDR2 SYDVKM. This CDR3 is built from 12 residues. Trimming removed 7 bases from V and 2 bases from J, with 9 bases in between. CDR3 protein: CASNNRAYEQYF. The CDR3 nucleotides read TGTGCCAGCAACAACAGGGCCTACGAGCAGTACTTC.

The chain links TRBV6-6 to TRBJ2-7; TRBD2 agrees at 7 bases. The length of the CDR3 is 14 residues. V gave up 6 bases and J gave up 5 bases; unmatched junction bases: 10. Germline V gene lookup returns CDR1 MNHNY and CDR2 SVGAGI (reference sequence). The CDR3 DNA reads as TGTGCCAGCAGCAAGCGGGGTTTGACCCACGAGCAGTACTTC. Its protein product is CASSKRGLTHEQYF.

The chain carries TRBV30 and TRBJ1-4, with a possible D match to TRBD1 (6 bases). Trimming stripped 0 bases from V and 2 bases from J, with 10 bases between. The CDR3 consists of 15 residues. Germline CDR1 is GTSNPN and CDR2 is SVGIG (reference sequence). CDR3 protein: CAWSVLGGTNEKLFF. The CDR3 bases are TGTGCCTGGAGTGTACTGGGGGGCACTAATGAAAAACTGTTTTTT.

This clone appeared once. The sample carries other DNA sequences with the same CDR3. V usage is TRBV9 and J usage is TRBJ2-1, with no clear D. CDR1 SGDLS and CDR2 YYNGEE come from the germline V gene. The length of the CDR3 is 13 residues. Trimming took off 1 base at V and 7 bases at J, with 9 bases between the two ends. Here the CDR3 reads CASSVNSANEQFF. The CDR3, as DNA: TGTGCCAGCAGCGTAAATTCTGCGAATGAGCAGTTCTTC.

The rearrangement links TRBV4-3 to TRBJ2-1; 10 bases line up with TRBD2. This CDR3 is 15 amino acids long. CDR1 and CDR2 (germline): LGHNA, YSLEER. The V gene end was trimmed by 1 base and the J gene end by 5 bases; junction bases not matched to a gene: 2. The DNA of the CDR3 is TGCGCCAGCAGCCAAGGGACTAGCGGACACAATGAGCAGTTCTTC. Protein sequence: CASSQGTSGHNEQFF.

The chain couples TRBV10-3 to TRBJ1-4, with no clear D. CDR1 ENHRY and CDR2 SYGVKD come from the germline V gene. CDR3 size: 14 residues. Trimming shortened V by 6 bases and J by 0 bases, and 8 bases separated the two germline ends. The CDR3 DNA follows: TGTGCCATCAGAGACACAACAACTAATGAAAAACTGTTTTTT. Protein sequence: CAIRDTTTNEKLFF.

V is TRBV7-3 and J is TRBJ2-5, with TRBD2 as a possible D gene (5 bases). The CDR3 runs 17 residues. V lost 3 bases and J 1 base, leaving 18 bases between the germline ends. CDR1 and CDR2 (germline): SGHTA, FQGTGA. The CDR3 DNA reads TGTGCCAGCAGCTTGAGACGGACTGCAAATTCCCAAGAGACCCAGTACTTC. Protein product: CASSLRRTANSQETQYF.

CDR3 sequence (DNA): TGTGCCAGCAGCTTGCAGGGTGAGGGGAACACTGAAGCTTTCTTT. Its translation: CASSLQGEGNTEAFF. V is TRBV7-9 and J is TRBJ1-1; weak D call: TRBD1 (5 bases). The length of the CDR3 is 15 residues. The V gene's germline CDR1 is SEHNR and CDR2 FQNEAQ (reference sequence). V lost 3 bases and J 1 base, leaving 12 bases between the germline ends.

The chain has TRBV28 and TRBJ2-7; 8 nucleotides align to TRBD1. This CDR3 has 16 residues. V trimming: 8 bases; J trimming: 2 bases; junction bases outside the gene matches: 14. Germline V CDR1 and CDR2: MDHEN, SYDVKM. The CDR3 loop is CASLQGGRVSAYEQYF. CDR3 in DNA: TGTGCCAGCTTACAGGGGGGCAGGGTCAGTGCCTACGAGCAGTACTTC.

CDR3 nucleotides: TGTGCCAGCAGCCCCGAGTCCGGGGGACTGGGAAAACTGTTTTTT. It yields the protein CASSPESGGLGKLFF. The chain employs TRBV28 and TRBJ1-4, with a tentative D call TRBD1 (5 bases). V was pared by 6 bases and J by 10 bases, with 21 bases between. Per germline, CDR1 MDHEN and CDR2 SYDVKM. The CDR3 has 15 residues.

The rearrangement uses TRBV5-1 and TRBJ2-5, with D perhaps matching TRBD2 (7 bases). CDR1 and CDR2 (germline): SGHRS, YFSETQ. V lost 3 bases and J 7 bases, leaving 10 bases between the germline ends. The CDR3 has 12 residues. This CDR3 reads CASSSRGGTQYF. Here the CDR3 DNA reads TGCGCCAGCAGCTCAAGGGGGGGGACCCAGTACTTC.

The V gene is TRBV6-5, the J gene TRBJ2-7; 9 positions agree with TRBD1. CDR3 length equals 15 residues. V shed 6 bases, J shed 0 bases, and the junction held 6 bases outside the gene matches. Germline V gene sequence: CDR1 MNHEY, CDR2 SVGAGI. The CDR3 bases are TGTGCCAGCAGAAAGAGGGACAGGGCCTCCTACGAGCAGTACTTC. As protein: CASRKRDRASYEQYF.

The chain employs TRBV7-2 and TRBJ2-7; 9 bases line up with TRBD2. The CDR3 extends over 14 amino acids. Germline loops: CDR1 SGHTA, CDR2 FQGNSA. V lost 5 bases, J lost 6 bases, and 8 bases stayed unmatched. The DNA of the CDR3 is TGTGCCAGCAGCCAGAGTGGCGGGAGGGGCGAGCAGTACTTC. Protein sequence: CASSQSGGRGEQYF.

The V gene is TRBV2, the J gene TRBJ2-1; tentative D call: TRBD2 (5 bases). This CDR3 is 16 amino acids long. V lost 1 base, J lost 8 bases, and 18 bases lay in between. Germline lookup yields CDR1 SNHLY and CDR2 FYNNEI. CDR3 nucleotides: TGTGCCAGCAGTGAAGTGGTAACTAGTGGAGAGGATGAGCAGTTCTTC. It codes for CASSEVVTSGEDEQFF.

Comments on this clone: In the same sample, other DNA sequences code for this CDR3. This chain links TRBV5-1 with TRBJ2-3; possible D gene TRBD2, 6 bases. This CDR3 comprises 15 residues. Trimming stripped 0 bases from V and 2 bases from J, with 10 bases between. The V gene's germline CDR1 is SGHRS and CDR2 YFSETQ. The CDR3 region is CASSLAGDFTDTQYF. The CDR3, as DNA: TGCGCCAGCAGCTTGGCCGGGGACTTCACAGATACGCAGTATTTT.

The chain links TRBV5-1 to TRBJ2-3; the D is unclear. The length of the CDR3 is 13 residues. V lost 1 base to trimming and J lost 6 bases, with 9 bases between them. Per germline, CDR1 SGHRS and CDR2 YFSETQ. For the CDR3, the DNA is TGCGCCAGCAGCTTGATCCCAGCGGATACGCAGTATTTT. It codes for CASSLIPADTQYF.

The CDR3: CASSTLTGQPQHF. The CDR3 bases are TGTGCCAGCAGCACACTGACTGGCCAGCCCCAGCATTTT. V and J are TRBV7-9 and TRBJ1-5; D remains ambiguous. Germline V gene sequence: CDR1 SEHNR, CDR2 FQNEAQ (reference sequence). The V end was cut by 5 bases, the J end by 7 bases, with 12 bases between. This CDR3 is built from 13 residues. The full variable domain, completed using reference TRBV7-9 and TRBJ1-5, is DTGVSQNPRHKITKRGQNVTFRCDPISEHNRLYWYRQTLGQGPEFLTYFQNEAQLEKSRLLSDRFSAERPKGSFSTLEIQRTEQGDSAMYLCASSTLTGQPQHFGDGTRLSIL.

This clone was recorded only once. As DNA, the CDR3 is TGTGCCAGTACCGAGGGGGGAAGGCCCGAGCAGTACTTC. Protein sequence: CASTEGGRPEQYF. This chain connects TRBV19 to TRBJ2-5; D could derive from TRBD1 or TRBD2 (6 bases each). The end of the DNA fits TRBJ2-7 better, so the J call may be wrong. The CDR3 spans 13 residues. The germline V gene has CDR1 LNHDA and CDR2 SQIVND (reference sequence).

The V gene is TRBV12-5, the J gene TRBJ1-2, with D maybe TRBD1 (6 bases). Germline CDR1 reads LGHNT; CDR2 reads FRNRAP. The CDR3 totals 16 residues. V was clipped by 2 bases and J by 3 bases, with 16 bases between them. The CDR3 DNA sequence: TGTGCTAGTGGTTTGTCCCCCCCTGCAGGGGACTATGGCTACACCTTC. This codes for CASGLSPPAGDYGYTF.

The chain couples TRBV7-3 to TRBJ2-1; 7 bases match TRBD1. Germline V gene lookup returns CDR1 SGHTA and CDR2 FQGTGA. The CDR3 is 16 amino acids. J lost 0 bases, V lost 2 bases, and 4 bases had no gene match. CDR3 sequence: CASSLPGGTSYNEQFF. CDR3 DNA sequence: TGTGCCAGCAGCTTACCAGGGGGTACCTCCTACAATGAGCAGTTCTTC.